This T cell receptor beta chain derives from a study of immune reconstitution after stem cell transplant in scleroderma (dated 2017 in TCRdb). The method behind the library was RT-PCR. The reads were generated on an Illumina MiSeq. TCRdb reprocessing: public reads trimmed at Q25 with fastp, clones called with MiXCR, in-frame beta chains kept. All rows with the same CDR3 protein become a single entry with the most common DNA and genes. Present in this sample are around 4,400 distinct CDR3 sequences, approximately 8.5% of which were seen just once. The leading ten clones occupy under 5.5% of the sample. The germline V gene encodes CDR1 PRHDT and CDR2 FYEKMQ (reference sequence). The germline V and J ends show losses of 8 bases and 7 bases respectively, and no gene match explains 14 bases of the junction. From its cysteine to its phenylalanine, the CDR3 spans 17 amino acids. Only CDR3 DNA is held: 51 bases, read in frame from base 1.

Of note for this clonotype: Its antigen is unknown. It has no much larger one-base neighbor in the sample; base qualities were not kept.

The sample was acquired before or after autologous hematopoietic stem cell transplantation (not recorded which). The receptor chain draws on TRBV13 and TRBJ2-1; 13 of the junction bases match TRBD2. This clonotype originated in a male donor with systemic sclerosis. The CDR3 region: CASGRTSGRDESNEQFF. In nucleotides, the sequence is TGTGCCAGCGGCCGGACTAGCGGGAGAGATGAGTCTAATGAGCAGTTCTTC.